The rows below give T cell receptor beta chains drawn from one sample of a study of blood T cell repertoires in COVID-19. Using immunoSEQ multiplex PCR, the repertoire was profiled, and TCRdb retains in-frame clones only, with some absent. Counted here are 250,000 to 300,000 clones, roughly 88% occurring once; the ten biggest clones make up more than 8.5%. The sample was peripheral blood. The receptor set was obtained from a woman between 65 and 79 years old with COVID-19, enrolled during active disease. Each CDR3 is given without its conserved first and last residue.

v_call	cdr3_length	j_call	cdr3_aa
TRBV14	13	TRBJ1-6	ASSLLGTGNSPLH
TRBV19	14	TRBJ1-2	ASSPLLGQGERGYT
TRBV7-9	15	TRBJ1-1	ASSPTGGISMNTEAF
TRBV30	12	TRBJ1-5	AWSVTGGNQPQH
TRBV7-9	11	TRBJ1-5	ASSWGVNQPQH
TRBV2	13	TRBJ2-3	ASRLRTGGFDTQY
TRBV19	12	TRBJ2-1	ASSWEDRYNEQF
TRBV27	15	TRBJ2-7	ASSRTRVAGGSYEQY
TRBV10-3	12	TRBJ1-1	AITGTGSSTEAF
TRBV7-2	13	TRBJ2-1	ASSLESTGGNEQF
TRBV30	10	TRBJ1-6	AWRGQRSPLH
TRBV29-1	11	TRBJ1-3	SVELGAGNTIY
TRBV7-9	12	TRBJ2-1	ASSLTSGRHEQF
TRBV28	13	TRBJ2-2	ASSLTGFNTGELF
TRBV5-1	12	TRBJ1-2	ASSLALASGGYT
TRBV9	13	TRBJ1-4	ASNARTGGAEKLF
TRBV2	12	TRBJ1-2	ASSSGGADYGYT
TRBV9	12	TRBJ1-2	ASTRQSSNYGYT
TRBV30	11	TRBJ1-1	AWTRTGNTEAF
TRBV25-1	13	TRBJ2-3	ASSGWELGTDTQY
TRBV21-1	13	TRBJ1-5	ATKTGPYPPQPQH
TRBV27	13	TRBJ2-3	ASRYRGVSTDTQY
TRBV6-6	11	TRBJ1-2	ASGQAEAYGYT
TRBV7-6	13	TRBJ2-7	ASSQWLAVSYEQY
TRBV4-3	13	TRBJ1-3	ASSLTEVSGNTIY
TRBV5-1	14	TRBJ1-6	ASSSGGTGGGAPLH
TRBV30	12	TRBJ1-4	AWSSGGTNEKLF
TRBV7-8	14	TRBJ2-5	ASSLGLAGRQETQY
TRBV4-2	12	TRBJ2-5	ASSQVGGGETQY
TRBV10-3	13	TRBJ1-1	AIQRTATVDTEAF
TRBV19	13	TRBJ1-2	ASIGRGRFDSGYT
TRBV11-3	12	TRBJ2-7	ASSLNRATYEQY
TRBV19	16	TRBJ2-3	ASSILTSGDWRSYTQY
TRBV15	10	TRBJ2-7	ATSRADTPLS
TRBV29-1	11	TRBJ1-2	SVEQGSGYGYT
TRBV5-1	13	TRBJ1-4	ASSLRTGENEKLF
TRBV7-2	9	TRBJ2-3	ASSIRDTQY
TRBV25-1	11	TRBJ1-1	ASSQKGGTQAF
TRBV5-5	12	TRBJ1-5	ASSHGTGDQPQH
TRBV7-2	14	TRBJ2-7	ASSLVSGSGIKEQY
TRBV28	12	TRBJ2-3	ASRGQPSTDTQY
TRBV2	12	TRBJ2-5	ASKGLRSQETQY
TRBV27	11	TRBJ1-1	ASSSQGNTEAF
TRBV14	10	TRBJ2-7	ASSQVDSFMY
TRBV4-3	13	TRBJ2-7	ASSQDAGPSYEQY
TRBV2	13	TRBJ2-2	ASTLRTSLPGELF
TRBV2	13	TRBJ2-5	ASRGGGRIQETQY
TRBV19	13	TRBJ2-3	ASSPQAGVTDTQY
TRBV7-9	12	TRBJ2-2	ASNPGLVGGELF
TRBV15	13	TRBJ2-7	ATSRDGQGDYEQY
TRBV29-1	11	TRBJ1-2	SVMVARRDGYT
TRBV12-3/TRBV12-4	10	TRBJ1-1	ASSLRGPEAF
TRBV6-1	14	TRBJ2-5	ASSVISGTSAETQY
TRBV28	12	TRBJ1-2	ASSPPARVNGYT
TRBV19	12	TRBJ1-1	ASSIDYRGTEAF
TRBV2	10	TRBJ2-1	ASRDDREKQF
TRBV7-9	10	TRBJ1-1	ASSPWRAGAF